One sample yielded the 2 T cell receptor beta chains listed below, sequenced in a study of cytomegalovirus exposure and HLA in healthy donors. The PCR was carried out with 60 Vbeta primers and 13 Jbeta primers. Profiling relied on immunoSEQ multiplex PCR, and the TCRdb table lists in-frame clones only, not all of them. The sample holds 120,000 or so clones, about 78% seen once. The source material was PBMCs. These receptors were obtained from a female donor in good health and CMV-seronegative.

The genes are TRBV11-2 and TRBJ2-1; 7 positions match TRBD2. This CDR3 spans 15 amino acids. CDR1 and CDR2 (germline): SGHAT, FQNNGV. V gave up 6 bases and J gave up 4 bases; unmatched junction bases: 9. CDR3 loop: CASSFTGTTYNEQFF. CDR3 DNA sequence: TGTGCCAGCAGTTTTACCGGGACTACGTACAATGAGCAGTTCTTC.

The V call is TRBV10-3, the J call TRBJ2-1; D possibly corresponds to TRBD1 (6 bases). This CDR3 is 12 amino acids long. Trimming shortened V by 11 bases and J by 7 bases, and 15 bases separated the two germline ends. Per germline, CDR1 ENHRY and CDR2 SYGVKD. CDR3 residues: CAARGLSNEQFF. CDR3 nucleotide sequence: TGTGCCGCCAGGGGCCTTAGTAATGAGCAGTTCTTC.